This TCR beta chain came from a study of OX40 agonist ivuxolimab in advanced cancers. For context, the study as a whole: The costimulatory receptor OX40 (CD134) was targeted by ivuxolimab, a fully human IgG2 agonistic monoclonal antibody. A male proportion of 75% to 85% and a mean age of approximately 58 years, ranging from roughly 23 to 90, were recorded for the dose-escalation cohort. The paper describes the monotherapy dose-escalation part (N ≈ 50 patients) of the phase I trial of ivuxolimab. The purpose of peripheral TCRbeta sequencing was to test whether ivuxolimab changed TCR sequence diversity and led to clonal T-cell expansion. Intravenous ivuxolimab was administered to patients every 2 weeks at six dose levels: 0.01, 0.1, 0.3, 1.5, 3 and 10 mg/kg. Patients were allowed to have had prior anti-PD-1, anti-PD-L1 or anti-CTLA-4 therapy, and around two fifths of the dose-escalation patients had been treated with checkpoint inhibitors. Of the approximately 53 patients in dose escalation, 19 had hepatocellular carcinoma, roughly 15 had melanoma, 9 had renal cell carcinoma and 9 had head and neck cancer. Partial responses occurred in three dose-escalation patients: two with cutaneous melanoma and one with hepatocellular carcinoma. The investigation overall reported the following: Partial responders in the 0.1-3.0 mg/kg groups had among the lowest normalized peripheral clonal expansion, especially among CD8+ T cells. The antigen specificity of the clonally expanded peripheral T cells was not determined. Low levels of normalized T-cell clonal expansion were also shown by some nonresponding patients. Clonal expansion of both CD4+ and CD8+ blood T cells was observed from baseline to week 6 at doses 0.1 to 3.0 mg/kg. After ivuxolimab, CD8+ T cells had more expanded clones than CD4+ T cells on average.

To sequence the TCRbeta CDR3 region, genomic DNA was isolated from the sorted cells. The immunoSEQ Assay was used to sequence the TCRbeta CDR3 regions. TCRdb re-hosts the immuneACCESS table, in-frame sequences only. Its copies lack some clones; in the studies checked, an unresolved V gene accounts for under half of them, and the cause for the rest is not known. In this sample the table shows around 44,000 clones, more than 75% of which occur a single time. Approximately 39% of the sample is held by the ten biggest clonotypes. Based on the germline V gene, the CDR1 and CDR2 sequences are SGHTA and FQGNSA. The CDR3 runs 15 amino acids, cysteine and phenylalanine included. The retained sequence is limited to the CDR3, 45 bases, with the frame set at the first base. V loses 1 base at its end and J loses 8 bases; junction bases beyond the gene matches: 6. The trial excluded patients who had a history of autoimmune disease or were on systemic immunosuppression. Peripheral blood for TCR sequencing was collected from all dose cohorts at baseline, on cycle 4 day 1, and on cycle 7 day 1. The samples were drawn from a first-in-human, open-label, multicenter phase I dose-escalation trial of ivuxolimab. The trial enrolled adults with locally advanced or metastatic head and neck squamous cell, hepatocellular, melanoma or renal cell carcinoma. CD4+ and CD8+ T cells were sorted separately from peripheral blood before TCR sequencing.

Concerning this clone: Its antigen remains unidentified. Base qualities are not at hand, and no much larger clone is one base apart.

The V and J genes are TRBV7-2 and TRBJ1-4, and 8 junction bases match TRBD1. The sequencing here drew on CD4+ or CD8+ T cells sorted from blood, taken in a trial of the OX40 agonist ivuxolimab. The source of this sequence is an adult with an advanced solid tumor such as melanoma, head and neck, liver or kidney cancer. CDR3 protein: CASSLGQGRNEKLFF. The DNA sequence reads TGTGCCAGCAGCTTAGGACAGGGGAGGAACGAAAAACTGTTTTTT. With the rest looked up from the reference TRBV7-2 and TRBJ1-4 genes rather than sequenced, the full variable domain is GAGVSQSPSNKVTEKGKDVELRCDPISGHTALYWYRQSLGQGLEFLIYFQGNSAPDKSGLPSDRFSAERTGGSVSTLTIQRTQQEDSAVYLCASSLGQGRNEKLFFGSGTQLSVL.